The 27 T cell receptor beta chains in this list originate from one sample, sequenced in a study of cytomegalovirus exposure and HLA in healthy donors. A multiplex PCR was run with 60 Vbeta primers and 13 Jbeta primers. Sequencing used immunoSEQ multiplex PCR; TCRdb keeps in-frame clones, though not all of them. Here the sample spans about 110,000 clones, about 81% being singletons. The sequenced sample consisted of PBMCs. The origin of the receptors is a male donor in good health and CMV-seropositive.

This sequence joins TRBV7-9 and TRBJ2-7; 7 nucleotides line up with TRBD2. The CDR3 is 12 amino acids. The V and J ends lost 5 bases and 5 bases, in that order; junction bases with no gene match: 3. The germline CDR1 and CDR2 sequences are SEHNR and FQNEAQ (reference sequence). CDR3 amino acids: CASSQRGDEQYF. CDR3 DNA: TGTGCCAGCAGCCAACGGGGGGACGAGCAGTACTTC.

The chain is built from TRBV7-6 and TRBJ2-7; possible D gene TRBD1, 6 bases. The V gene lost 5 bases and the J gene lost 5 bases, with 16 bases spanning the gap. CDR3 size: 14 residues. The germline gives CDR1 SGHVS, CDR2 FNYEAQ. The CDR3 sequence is CASSKQGRPDEQYF. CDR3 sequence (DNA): TGTGCCAGCAGCAAACAGGGTCGGCCAGACGAGCAGTACTTC. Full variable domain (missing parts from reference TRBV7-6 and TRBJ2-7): GAGVSQSPRYKVTKRGQDVALRCDPISGHVSLYWYRQALGQGPEFLTYFNYEAQQDKSGLPNDRFSAERPEGSISTLTIQRTEQRDSAMYRCASSKQGRPDEQYFGPGTRLTVT.

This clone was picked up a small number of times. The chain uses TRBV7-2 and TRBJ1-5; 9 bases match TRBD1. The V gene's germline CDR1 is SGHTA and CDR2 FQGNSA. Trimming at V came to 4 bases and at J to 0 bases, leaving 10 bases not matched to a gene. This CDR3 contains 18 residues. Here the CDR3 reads CASSSSTGGGYSNQPQHF. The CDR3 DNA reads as TGTGCCAGCAGCTCCTCGACAGGGGGGGGATATAGCAATCAGCCCCAGCATTTT.

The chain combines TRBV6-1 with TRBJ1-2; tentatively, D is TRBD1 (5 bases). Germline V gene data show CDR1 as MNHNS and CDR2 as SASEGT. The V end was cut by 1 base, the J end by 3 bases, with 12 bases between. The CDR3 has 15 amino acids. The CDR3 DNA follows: TGTGCCAGCAGTGAAGGAAGGGGTTTGGACTATGGCTACACCTTC. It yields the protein CASSEGRGLDYGYTF.

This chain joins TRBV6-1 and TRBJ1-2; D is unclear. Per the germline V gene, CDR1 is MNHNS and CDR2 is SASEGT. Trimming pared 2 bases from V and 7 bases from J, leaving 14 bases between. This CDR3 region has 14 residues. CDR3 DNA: TGTGCCAGCAGTGAACGGGTCTCGATGGGTGGCTACACCTTC. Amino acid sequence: CASSERVSMGGYTF.

CDR3 protein: CASSAVAGGLNEQFF. In DNA form, the CDR3 reads TGTGCCAGCAGTGCGGTAGCGGGGGGACTCAATGAGCAGTTCTTC. The chain employs TRBV6-4 and TRBJ2-1; 10 bases fit TRBD2. V dropped 4 bases and J dropped 6; count of bases not matched to a gene: 6. The germline V gene encodes CDR1 MRHNA and CDR2 SNTAGT. This CDR3 is built from 15 residues.

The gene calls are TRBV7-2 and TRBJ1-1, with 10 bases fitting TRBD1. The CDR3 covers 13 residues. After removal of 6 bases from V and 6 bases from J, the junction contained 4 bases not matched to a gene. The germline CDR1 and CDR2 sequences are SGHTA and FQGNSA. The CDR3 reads CASRRQGAPEAFF. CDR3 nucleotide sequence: TGTGCCAGCAGGAGACAGGGGGCGCCTGAAGCTTTCTTT.

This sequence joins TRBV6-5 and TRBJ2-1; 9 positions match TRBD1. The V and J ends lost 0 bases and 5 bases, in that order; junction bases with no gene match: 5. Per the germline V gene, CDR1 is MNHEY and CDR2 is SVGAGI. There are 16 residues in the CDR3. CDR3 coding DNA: TGTGCCAGCAGTTACTCACCGGGACAGGGTAACAATGAGCAGTTCTTC. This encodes CASSYSPGQGNNEQFF.

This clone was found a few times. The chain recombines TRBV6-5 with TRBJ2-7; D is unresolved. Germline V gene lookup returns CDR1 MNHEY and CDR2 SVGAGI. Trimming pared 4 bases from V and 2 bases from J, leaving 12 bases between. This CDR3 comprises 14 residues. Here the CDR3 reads CASSSPRQTYEQYF. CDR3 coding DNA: TGTGCCAGCAGTTCCCCGCGGCAGACCTACGAGCAGTACTTC.

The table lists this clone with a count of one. CDR3 protein: CASWTALDEQYF. DNA for the CDR3: TGTGCCTCTTGGACTGCCCTTGATGAGCAGTACTTC. This sequence joins TRBV6-5 and TRBJ2-7; possibly TRBD2 for D (5 bases). The germline V and J ends were trimmed by 11 bases and 7 bases, with 18 bases remaining between them. Germline V gene sequence: CDR1 MNHEY, CDR2 SVGAGI. The CDR3 extends over 12 amino acids.

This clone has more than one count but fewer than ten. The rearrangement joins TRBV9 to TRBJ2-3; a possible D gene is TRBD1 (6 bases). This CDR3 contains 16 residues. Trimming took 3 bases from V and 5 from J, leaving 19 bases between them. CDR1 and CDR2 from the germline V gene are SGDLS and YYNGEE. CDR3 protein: CASSARATGYEDTQYF. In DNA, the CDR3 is TGTGCCAGCAGCGCGCGAGCAACAGGGTATGAAGATACGCAGTATTTT.

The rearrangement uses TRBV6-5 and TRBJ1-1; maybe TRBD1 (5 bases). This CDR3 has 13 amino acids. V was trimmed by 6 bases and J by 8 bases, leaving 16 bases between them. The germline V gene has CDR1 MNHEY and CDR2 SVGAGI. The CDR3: CASSRTGLREAFF. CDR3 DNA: TGTGCCAGCAGCCGTACAGGCCTTCGGGAAGCTTTCTTT.

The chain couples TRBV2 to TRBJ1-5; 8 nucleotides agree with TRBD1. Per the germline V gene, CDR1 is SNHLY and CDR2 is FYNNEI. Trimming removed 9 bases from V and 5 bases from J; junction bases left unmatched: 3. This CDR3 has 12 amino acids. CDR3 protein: CASKQGDQPQHF. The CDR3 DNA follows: TGTGCCAGTAAACAGGGGGATCAGCCCCAGCATTTT.

The CDR3 region is CASTGLAYEQYF. The CDR3 nucleotides are TGTGCCAGCACCGGACTAGCTTACGAGCAGTACTTC. The chain carries TRBV21-1 and TRBJ2-7; the DNA was not used to check the table's D call, TRBD2. TRBV21-1 has pseudogene status. This CDR3 has 12 residues.

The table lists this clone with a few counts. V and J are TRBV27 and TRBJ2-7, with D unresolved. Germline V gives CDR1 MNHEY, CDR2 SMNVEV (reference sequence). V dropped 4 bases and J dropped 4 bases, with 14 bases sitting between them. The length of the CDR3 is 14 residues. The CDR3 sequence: CASSYETFGYEQYF. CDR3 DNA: TGTGCCAGCAGTTACGAGACATTTGGATACGAGCAGTACTTC.

The CDR3 spells CASSLVPGGTGELFF. The CDR3 DNA reads TGTGCCAGCAGCTTAGTCCCAGGGGGGACCGGGGAGCTGTTTTTT. The chain combines TRBV11-2 with TRBJ2-2, with D perhaps TRBD1 (7 bases). CDR1 SGHAT and CDR2 FQNNGV come from the germline V gene. CDR3 size: 15 residues. V was clipped by 1 base and J by 5 bases, with 11 bases between them.

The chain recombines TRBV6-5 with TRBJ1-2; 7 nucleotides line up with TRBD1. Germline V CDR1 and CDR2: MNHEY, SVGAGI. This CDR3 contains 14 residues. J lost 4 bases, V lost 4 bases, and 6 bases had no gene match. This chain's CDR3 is CASSFRGSVYGYTF. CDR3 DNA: TGTGCCAGCAGTTTCAGGGGGAGCGTCTATGGCTACACCTTC.

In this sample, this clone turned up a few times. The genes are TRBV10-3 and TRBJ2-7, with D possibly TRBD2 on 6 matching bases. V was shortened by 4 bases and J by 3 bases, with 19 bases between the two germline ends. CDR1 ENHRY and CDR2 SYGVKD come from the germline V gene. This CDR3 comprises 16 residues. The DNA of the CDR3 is TGTGCCATCAGTGCGCTAGCCGGGAGAACGGGCTACGAGCAGTACTTC. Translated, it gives CAISALAGRTGYEQYF.

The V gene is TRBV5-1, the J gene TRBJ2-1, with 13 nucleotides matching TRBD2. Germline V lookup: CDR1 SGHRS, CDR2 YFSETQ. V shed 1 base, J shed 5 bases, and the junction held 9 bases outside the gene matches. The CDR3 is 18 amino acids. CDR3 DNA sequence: TGCGCCAGCAGCTTGACTAGCGGGAGGGCCGGTGGCCACAATGAGCAGTTCTTC. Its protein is CASSLTSGRAGGHNEQFF.

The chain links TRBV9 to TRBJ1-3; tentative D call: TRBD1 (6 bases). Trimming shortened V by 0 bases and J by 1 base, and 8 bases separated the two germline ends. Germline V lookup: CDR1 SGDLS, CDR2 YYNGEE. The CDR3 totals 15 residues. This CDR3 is CASSVVGGSGNTIYF. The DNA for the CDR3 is TGTGCCAGCAGCGTAGTAGGGGGTTCTGGAAACACCATATATTTT.

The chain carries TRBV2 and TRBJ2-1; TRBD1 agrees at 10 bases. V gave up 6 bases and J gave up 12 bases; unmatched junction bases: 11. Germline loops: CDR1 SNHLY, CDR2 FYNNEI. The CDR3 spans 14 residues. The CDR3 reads CASSGDRGLHGQFF. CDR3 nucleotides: TGTGCCAGCAGCGGGGACAGGGGACTACATGGGCAGTTCTTC.

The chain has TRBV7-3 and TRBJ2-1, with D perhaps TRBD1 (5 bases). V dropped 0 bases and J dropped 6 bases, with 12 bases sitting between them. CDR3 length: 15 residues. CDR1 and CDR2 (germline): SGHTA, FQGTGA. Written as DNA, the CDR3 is TGTGCCAGCAGCTTAACGTATAACAGGATCAATGAGCAGTTCTTC. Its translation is CASSLTYNRINEQFF.

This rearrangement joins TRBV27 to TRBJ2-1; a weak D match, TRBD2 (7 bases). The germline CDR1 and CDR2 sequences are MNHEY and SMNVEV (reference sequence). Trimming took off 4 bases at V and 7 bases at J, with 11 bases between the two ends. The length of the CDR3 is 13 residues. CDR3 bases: TGTGCCAGCAGTTCCGAGGGGGGGAATGAGCAGTTCTTC. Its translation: CASSSEGGNEQFF.

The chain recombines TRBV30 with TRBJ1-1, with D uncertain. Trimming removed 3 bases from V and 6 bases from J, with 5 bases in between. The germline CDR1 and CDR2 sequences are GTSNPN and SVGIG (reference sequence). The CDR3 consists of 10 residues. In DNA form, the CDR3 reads TGTGCCTGGAGCTTCCCTGAAGCTTTCTTT. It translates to CAWSFPEAFF.

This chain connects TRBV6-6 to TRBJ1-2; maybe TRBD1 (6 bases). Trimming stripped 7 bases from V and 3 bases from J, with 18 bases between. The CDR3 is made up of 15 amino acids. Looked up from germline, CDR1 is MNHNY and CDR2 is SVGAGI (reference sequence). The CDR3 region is CASTVIRGGYYGYTF. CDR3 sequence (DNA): TGTGCCAGCACAGTCATAAGGGGGGGGTACTATGGCTACACCTTC.

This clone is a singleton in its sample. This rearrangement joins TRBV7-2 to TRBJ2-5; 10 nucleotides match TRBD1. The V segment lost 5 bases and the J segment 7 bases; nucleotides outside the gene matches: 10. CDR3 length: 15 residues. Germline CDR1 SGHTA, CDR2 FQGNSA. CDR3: CASSPRDRGSGTQYF. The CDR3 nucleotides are TGTGCCAGCAGCCCACGGGACAGGGGCTCGGGGACCCAGTACTTC.

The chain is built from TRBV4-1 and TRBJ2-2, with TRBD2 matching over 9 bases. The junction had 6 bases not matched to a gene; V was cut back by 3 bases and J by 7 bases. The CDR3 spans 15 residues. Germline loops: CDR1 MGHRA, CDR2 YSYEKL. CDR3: CASSQASGIGGELFF. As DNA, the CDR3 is TGCGCCAGCAGCCAGGCTAGCGGGATTGGCGGGGAGCTGTTTTTT.